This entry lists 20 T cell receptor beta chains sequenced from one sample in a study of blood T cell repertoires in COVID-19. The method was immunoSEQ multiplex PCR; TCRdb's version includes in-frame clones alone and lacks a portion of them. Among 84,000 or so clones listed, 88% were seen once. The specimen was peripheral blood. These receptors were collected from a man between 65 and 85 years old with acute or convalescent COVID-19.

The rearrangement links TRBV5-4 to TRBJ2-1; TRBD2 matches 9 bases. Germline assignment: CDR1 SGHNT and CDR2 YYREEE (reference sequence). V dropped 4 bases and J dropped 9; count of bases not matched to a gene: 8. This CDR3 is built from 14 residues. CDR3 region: CASSGIAGVGEQFF. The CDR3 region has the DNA TGTGCCAGCAGCGGGATAGCGGGAGTTGGTGAGCAGTTCTTC.

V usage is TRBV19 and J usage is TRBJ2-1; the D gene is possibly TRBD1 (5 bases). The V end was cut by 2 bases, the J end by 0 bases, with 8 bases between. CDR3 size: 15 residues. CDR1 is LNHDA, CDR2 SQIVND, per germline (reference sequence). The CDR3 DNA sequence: TGTGCCAGTAGTATAAAGGGGCCCTCCTACAATGAGCAGTTCTTC. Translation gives CASSIKGPSYNEQFF.

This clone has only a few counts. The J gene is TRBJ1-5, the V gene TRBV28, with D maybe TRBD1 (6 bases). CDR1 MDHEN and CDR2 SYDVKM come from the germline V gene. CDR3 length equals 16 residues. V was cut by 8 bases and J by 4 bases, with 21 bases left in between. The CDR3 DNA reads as TGTGCCAGCGGCGCCTCTGCGGGGGCGAGGAATCAGCCCCAGCATTTT. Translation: CASGASAGARNQPQHF.

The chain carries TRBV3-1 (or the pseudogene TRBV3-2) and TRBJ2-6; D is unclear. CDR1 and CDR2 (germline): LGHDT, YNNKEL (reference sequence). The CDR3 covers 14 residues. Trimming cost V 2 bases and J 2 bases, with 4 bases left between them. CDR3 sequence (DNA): TGTGCCAGCAGCCAACGTGCTGGGGCCAACGTCCTGACTTTC. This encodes CASSQRAGANVLTF.

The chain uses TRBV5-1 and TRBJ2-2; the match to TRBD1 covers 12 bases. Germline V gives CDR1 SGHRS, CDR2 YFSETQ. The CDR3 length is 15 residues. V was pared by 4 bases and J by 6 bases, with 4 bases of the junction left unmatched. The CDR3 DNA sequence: TGCGCCAGCAGCCCGGGACAGGGGGCGGCCGGGGAGCTGTTTTTT. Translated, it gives CASSPGQGAAGELFF. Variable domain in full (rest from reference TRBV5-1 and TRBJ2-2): KAGVTQTPRYLIKTRGQQVTLSCSPISGHRSVSWYQQTPGQGLQFLFEYFSETQRNKGNFPGRFSGRQFSNSRSEMNVSTLELGDSALYLCASSPGQGAAGELFFGEGSRLTVL.

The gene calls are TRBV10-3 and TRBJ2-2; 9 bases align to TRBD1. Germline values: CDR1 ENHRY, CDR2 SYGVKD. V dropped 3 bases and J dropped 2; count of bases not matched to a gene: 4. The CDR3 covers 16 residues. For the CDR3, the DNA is TGTGCCATCAGTGAATGGGGACAGGGAAACACCGGGGAGCTGTTTTTT. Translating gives CAISEWGQGNTGELFF.

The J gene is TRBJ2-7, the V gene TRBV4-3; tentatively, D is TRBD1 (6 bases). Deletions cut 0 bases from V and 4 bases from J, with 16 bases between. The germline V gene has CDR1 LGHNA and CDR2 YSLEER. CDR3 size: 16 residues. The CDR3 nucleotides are TGCGCCAGCAGCCAAGATCGAACAGGGCGCTCGTACGAGCAGTACTTC. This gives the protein CASSQDRTGRSYEQYF.

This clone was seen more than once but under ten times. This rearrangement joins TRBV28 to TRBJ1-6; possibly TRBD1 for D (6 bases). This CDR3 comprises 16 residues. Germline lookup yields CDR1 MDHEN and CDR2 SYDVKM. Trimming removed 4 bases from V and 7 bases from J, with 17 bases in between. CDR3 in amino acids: CASSSDYRVGNSPLHF. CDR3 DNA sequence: TGTGCCAGCAGTTCAGATTACAGGGTAGGCAATTCACCCCTCCACTTT.

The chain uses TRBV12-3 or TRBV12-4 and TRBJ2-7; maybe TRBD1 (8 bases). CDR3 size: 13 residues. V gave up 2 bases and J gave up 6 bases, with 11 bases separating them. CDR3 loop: CASSLYRGGEQYF. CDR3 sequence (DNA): TGTGCCAGCAGTTTATACAGGGGGGGCGAGCAGTACTTC.

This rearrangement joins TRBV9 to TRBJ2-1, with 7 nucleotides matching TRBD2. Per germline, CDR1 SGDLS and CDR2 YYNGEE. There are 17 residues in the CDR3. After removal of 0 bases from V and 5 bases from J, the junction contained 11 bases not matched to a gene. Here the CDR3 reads CASSVGMTSYNNNEQFF. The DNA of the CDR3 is TGTGCCAGCAGCGTAGGTATGACTAGCTACAACAACAATGAGCAGTTCTTC.

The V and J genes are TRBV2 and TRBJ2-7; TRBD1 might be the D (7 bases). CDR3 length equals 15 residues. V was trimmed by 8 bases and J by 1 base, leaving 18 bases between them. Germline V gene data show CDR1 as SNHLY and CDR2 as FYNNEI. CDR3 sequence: CASRGGGTVSYEQYF. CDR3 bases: TGTGCCAGCCGAGGAGGAGGGACAGTTTCCTACGAGCAGTACTTC.

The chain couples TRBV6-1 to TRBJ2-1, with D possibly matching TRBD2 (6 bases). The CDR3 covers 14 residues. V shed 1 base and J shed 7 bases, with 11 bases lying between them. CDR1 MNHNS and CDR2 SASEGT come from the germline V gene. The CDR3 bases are TGTGCCAGCAGTGAAGGTCTAGCGCCAAATGAGCAGTTCTTC. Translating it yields CASSEGLAPNEQFF.

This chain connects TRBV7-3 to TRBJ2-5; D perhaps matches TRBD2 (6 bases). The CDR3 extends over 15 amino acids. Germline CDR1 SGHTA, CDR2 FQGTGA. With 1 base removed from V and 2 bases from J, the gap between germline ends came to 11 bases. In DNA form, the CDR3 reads TGTGCCAGCAGCTTAAGTGGCGGGGCGCAAGAGACCCAGTACTTC. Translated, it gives CASSLSGGAQETQYF.

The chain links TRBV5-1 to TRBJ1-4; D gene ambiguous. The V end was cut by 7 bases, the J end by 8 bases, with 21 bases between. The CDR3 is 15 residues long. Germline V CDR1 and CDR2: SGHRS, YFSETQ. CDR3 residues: CASLPTGQTGEKLFF. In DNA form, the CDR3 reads TGCGCCAGCTTACCGACCGGGCAGACGGGGGAAAAACTGTTTTTT. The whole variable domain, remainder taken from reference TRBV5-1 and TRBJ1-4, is KAGVTQTPRYLIKTRGQQVTLSCSPISGHRSVSWYQQTPGQGLQFLFEYFSETQRNKGNFPGRFSGRQFSNSRSEMNVSTLELGDSALYLCASLPTGQTGEKLFFGSGTQLSVL.

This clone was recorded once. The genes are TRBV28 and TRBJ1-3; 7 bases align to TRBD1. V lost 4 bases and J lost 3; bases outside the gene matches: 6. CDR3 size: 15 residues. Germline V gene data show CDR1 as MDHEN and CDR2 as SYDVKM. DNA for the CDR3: TGTGCCAGCAGTTCCCCTACAGGGGTTGGAAACACCATATATTTT. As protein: CASSSPTGVGNTIYF. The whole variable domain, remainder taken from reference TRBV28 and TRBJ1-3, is DVKVTQSSRYLVKRTGEKVFLECVQDMDHENMFWYRQDPGLGLRLIYFSYDVKMKEKGDIPEGYSVSREKKERFSLILESASTNQTSMYLCASSSPTGVGNTIYFGEGSWLTVV.

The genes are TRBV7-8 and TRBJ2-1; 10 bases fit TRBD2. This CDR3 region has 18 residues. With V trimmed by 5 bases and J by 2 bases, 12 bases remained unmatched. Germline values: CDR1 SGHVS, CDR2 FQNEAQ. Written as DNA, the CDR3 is TGTGCCAGCAGCGAGATTAGCGGGAGGTCCTTAACCTACAATGAGCAGTTCTTC. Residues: CASSEISGRSLTYNEQFF.

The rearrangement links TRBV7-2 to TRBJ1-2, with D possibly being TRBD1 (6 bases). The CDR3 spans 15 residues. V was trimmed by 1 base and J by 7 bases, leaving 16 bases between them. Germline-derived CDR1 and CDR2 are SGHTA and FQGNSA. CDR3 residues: CASSLVGRGRAGYTF. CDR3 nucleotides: TGTGCCAGCAGCTTAGTCGGCAGGGGAAGGGCTGGCTACACCTTC.

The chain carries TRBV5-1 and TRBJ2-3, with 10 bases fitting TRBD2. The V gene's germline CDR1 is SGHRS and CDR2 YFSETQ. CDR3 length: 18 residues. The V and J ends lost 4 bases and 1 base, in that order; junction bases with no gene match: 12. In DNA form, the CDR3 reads TGCGCCAGCAGCCCTAGTACTTCCGGGACTAGCGGCACAGATACGCAGTATTTT. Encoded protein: CASSPSTSGTSGTDTQYF. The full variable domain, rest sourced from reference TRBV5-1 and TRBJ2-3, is KAGVTQTPRYLIKTRGQQVTLSCSPISGHRSVSWYQQTPGQGLQFLFEYFSETQRNKGNFPGRFSGRQFSNSRSEMNVSTLELGDSALYLCASSPSTSGTSGTDTQYFGPGTRLTVL.

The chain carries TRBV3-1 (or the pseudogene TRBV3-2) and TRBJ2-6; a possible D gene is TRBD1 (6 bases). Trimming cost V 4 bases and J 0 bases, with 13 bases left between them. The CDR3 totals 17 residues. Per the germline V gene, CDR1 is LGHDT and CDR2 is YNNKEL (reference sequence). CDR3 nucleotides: TGTGCCAGCAGCCCGGACAGAGAAATCTCTGGGGCCAACGTCCTGACTTTC. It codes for CASSPDREISGANVLTF.

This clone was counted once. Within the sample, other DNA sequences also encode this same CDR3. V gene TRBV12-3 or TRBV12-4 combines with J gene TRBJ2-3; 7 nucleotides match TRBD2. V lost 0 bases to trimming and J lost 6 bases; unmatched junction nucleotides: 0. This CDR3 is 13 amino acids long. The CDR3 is CASSLAGGDTQYF. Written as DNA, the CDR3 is TGTGCCAGCAGTTTAGCCGGGGGGGATACGCAGTATTTT.